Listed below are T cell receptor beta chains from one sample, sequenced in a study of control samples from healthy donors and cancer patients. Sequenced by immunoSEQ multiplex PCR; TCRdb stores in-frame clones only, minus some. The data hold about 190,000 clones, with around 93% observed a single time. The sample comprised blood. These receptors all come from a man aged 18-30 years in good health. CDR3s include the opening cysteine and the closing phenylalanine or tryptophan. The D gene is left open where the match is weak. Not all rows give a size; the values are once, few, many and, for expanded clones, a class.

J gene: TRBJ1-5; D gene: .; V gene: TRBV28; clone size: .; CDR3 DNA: TGTGCCAGCAGTCACCCTGGGGGGCTTCGCAATCAGCCCCAGCATTTT; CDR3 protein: CASSHPGGLRNQPQHF
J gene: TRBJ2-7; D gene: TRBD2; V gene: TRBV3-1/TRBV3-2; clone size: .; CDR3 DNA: TGTGCCAGCAGCCAAGCGGGGGGCTCCTACGAGCAGTACTTC; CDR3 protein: CASSQAGGSYEQYF
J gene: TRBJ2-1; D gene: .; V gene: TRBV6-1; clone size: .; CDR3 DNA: TGTGCCAGCAGTGAACGACCGTATCCAGGGCTCTACAATGAGCAGTTCTTC; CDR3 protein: CASSERPYPGLYNEQFF
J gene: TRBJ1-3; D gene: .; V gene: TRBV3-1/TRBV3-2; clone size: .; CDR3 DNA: TGTGCCAGCAGCCCCCCGGGAAGCTCTGGAAACACCATATATTTT; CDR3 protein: CASSPPGSSGNTIYF
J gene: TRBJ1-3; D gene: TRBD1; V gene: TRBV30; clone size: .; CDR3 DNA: TGTGCCTGGAGTAAAGACAGGGTTGGAGGAAACACCATATATTTT; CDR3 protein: CAWSKDRVGGNTIYF
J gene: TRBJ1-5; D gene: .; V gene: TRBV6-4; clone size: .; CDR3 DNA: TGTGCCAGCAGTGAAGGTCCCAGGCAGCCCCAGCATTTT; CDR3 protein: CASSEGPRQPQHF
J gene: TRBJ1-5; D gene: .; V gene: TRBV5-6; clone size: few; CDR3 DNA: TGTGCCAGCAGCTCGTATAGCAATCAGCCCCAGCATTTT; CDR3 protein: CASSSYSNQPQHF
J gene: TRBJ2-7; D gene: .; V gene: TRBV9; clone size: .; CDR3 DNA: TGTGCCAGCAGCGTAGACCCGAGCTCCTACGAGCAGTACTTC; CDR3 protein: CASSVDPSSYEQYF
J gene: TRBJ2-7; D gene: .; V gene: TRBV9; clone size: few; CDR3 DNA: TGTGCCAGCAGCCTCTCGACAGACTACGAGCAGTACTTC; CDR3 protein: CASSLSTDYEQYF
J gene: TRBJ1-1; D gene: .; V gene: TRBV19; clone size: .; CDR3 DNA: TGTGCCAGTAGTACACCTGGTGGCAGGGCACCGAACACTGAAGCTTTCTTT; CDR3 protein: CASSTPGGRAPNTEAFF
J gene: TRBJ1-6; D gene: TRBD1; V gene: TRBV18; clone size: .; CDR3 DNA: TGTGCCAGCTCTACCGGGACAGGGGTTCAGTCCCTCCACTTT; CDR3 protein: CASSTGTGVQSLHF
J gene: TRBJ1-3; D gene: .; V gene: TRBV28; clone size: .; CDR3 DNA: TGTGCCAGCAGTTGGACGGCGGACTCGGACTCTGGAAACACCATATATTTT; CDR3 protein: CASSWTADSDSGNTIYF
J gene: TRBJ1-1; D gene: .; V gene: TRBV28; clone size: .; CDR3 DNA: TGTGCCAGCAGTTTATTTGGGGCTAGGGCTGAAGCTTTCTTT; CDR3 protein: CASSLFGARAEAFF
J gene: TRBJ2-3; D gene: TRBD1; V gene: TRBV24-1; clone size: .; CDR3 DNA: TGTGCCACCAGTAGGACAGGGGGCGCGGCAGATACGCAGTATTTT; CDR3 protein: CATSRTGGAADTQYF
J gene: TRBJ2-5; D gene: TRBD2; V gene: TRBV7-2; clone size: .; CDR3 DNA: TGTGCCAGCAGCTCTGGTATTCCTAGCGGGTTACGGGAGACCCAGTACTTC; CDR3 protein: CASSSGIPSGLRETQYF
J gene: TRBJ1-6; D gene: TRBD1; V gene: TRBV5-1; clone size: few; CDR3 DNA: TGCGCCAGCAGCCTGGACAGGGGTGAGTCACCCCTCCACTTT; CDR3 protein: CASSLDRGESPLHF
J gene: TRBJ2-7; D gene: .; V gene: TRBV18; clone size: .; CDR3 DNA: TGTGCCAGCTCACCTACAGACACTTACGAGCAGTACTTC; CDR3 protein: CASSPTDTYEQYF
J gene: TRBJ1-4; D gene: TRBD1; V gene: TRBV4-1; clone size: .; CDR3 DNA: TGCGCCAGCAGCCAAGATCTGGCAGGGGGCAAGGCGACTAATGAAAAACTGTTTTTT; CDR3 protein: CASSQDLAGGKATNEKLFF
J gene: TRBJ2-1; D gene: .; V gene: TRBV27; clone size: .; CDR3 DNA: TGTGCCAGCAGTTTGAGTGGGTTGAATGAGCAGTTCTTC; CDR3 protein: CASSLSGLNEQFF
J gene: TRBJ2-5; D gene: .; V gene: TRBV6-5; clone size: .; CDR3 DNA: TGTGCCAGCAGCCCCCAGGGCAGTGGGCAAGAGACCCAGTACTTC; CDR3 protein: CASSPQGSGQETQYF